This T cell receptor beta chain was profiled in a study of OX40 agonist ivuxolimab in advanced cancers. Study context: Across the patients, intravenous ivuxolimab was delivered every 2 weeks at 0.01 to 10 mg/kg.

Details on this clone: Antigen: not known.

General study points: CD4+ and CD8+ blood T cells expanded clonally by week 6 at 0.1 to 3.0 mg/kg. Among T cells, CD8+ cells averaged more expanded clones than CD4+ cells.

The CDR3 consists of 13 residues. CDR1 is ENHRY, CDR2 SYGVKD, per germline. Deletions cut 11 bases from V and 1 base from J, with 14 bases between. The protocol was immunoSEQ multiplex PCR, while the TCRdb copy is restricted to in-frame clones and leaves out a portion. The sample lists 74,000 or so clones, about 90% occurring once. The origin of this receptor is an adult with an advanced solid tumor such as melanoma, head and neck, liver or kidney cancer. The source material was CD4+ or CD8+ T cells sorted from blood, sampled in a trial of the OX40 agonist ivuxolimab. The J gene is TRBJ1-1, the V gene TRBV10-3; D is possibly TRBD1 (6 bases). This chain's CDR3 is CAPSGTRNTEAFF. DNA for the CDR3: TGTGCCCCGTCCGGGACACGGAACACTGAAGCTTTCTTT.